This TCR beta chain was sequenced for a study of T cell responses to AZD1222 COVID-19 vaccine. General study points: Baseline testing showed seropositivity in only a handful of AZD1222 recipients.

The V gene lost 7 bases and the J gene lost 7 bases, with 4 bases spanning the gap. The germline V gene has CDR1 SEHNR and CDR2 FQNEAQ (reference sequence). The CDR3 is 9 amino acids. In regard to this clone: Its antigen is not identified.

Sequenced by immunoSEQ multiplex PCR; TCRdb stores in-frame clones only, minus some. The sample lists 150,000 to 200,000 clones, more than 80% seen once, with 5% to 7.5% in the top ten. The V gene is TRBV7-9, the J gene TRBJ2-5, with unresolved D. This TCR was sampled from an adult in good health. The source material was peripheral blood, sampled on day 0 of AZD1222 vaccination. The DNA for the CDR3 is TGTGCCAGCAAAAGGACCCAGTACTTC. It specifies CASKRTQYF.